These T cell receptor beta chains were read from a single sample in a study of blood T cells in healthy people across ages. TCRdb independently ran MiXCR on the 5' RACE reads; one entry per CDR3 protein. The repertoire has 650,000 to 900,000 distinct CDR3 sequences, 62% of them found once; the top ten carry approximately 30%. Specimen: blood. Receptors originate from a young man in good health. CDR3s include the opening cysteine and the closing phenylalanine or tryptophan. Fields, in order: CDR3 DNA, CDR3 protein, clone size, J gene, V gene, D gene. The D gene is left open where the match is weak. Only some rows state a clone size, as once, few, many or a class for expanded clones.

cdr3_nt: TGTGCCAGCAACCAAGACAGGGGAAAGATGAGTGAGACCCAGTACTTC
cdr3_aa: CASNQDRGKMSETQYF
clone_size: NA
j_call: TRBJ2-5
v_call: TRBV25-1
d_call: TRBD1

cdr3_nt: TGCGCCAGCAGTGAGTACGGGCCAGATACGCAGTATTTT
cdr3_aa: CASSEYGPDTQYF
clone_size: NA
j_call: TRBJ2-3
v_call: TRBV10-2
d_call: NA

cdr3_nt: TGCGCCAGCAGCTTGAAAAGGGGCTACACCTTC
cdr3_aa: CASSLKRGYTF
clone_size: NA
j_call: TRBJ1-2
v_call: TRBV5-1
d_call: NA

cdr3_nt: TGTGCCAGCAGAAAACAGGGTTTTCCAGGAAACACCATATATTTT
cdr3_aa: CASRKQGFPGNTIYF
clone_size: NA
j_call: TRBJ1-3
v_call: TRBV27
d_call: NA

cdr3_nt: TGCGCCAGCAGCCAAGCCTGGACAGGGGAGAATGGCTACACCTTC
cdr3_aa: CASSQAWTGENGYTF
clone_size: NA
j_call: TRBJ1-2
v_call: TRBV4-3
d_call: TRBD1

cdr3_nt: TGTGCCACCAGTGATTTGCGAGATAGCGGGGTGCCCGAGACCCAGTACTTC
cdr3_aa: CATSDLRDSGVPETQYF
clone_size: NA
j_call: TRBJ2-5
v_call: TRBV24-1
d_call: TRBD2

cdr3_nt: TGTGCCAGCAGCTCCAGAGGACAGGGGGTAAGGAATGAGCAGTTCTTC
cdr3_aa: CASSSRGQGVRNEQFF
clone_size: NA
j_call: TRBJ2-1
v_call: TRBV11-1
d_call: TRBD1

cdr3_nt: TGTGCCAGCAGTTCGCTTCAACCCTACGAGCAGTACTTC
cdr3_aa: CASSSLQPYEQYF
clone_size: NA
j_call: TRBJ2-7
v_call: TRBV12-3/TRBV12-4
d_call: NA

cdr3_nt: TGTGCCAGCAGCTTAGGGGTCCAGGGGAACTACGAGCAGTACTTC
cdr3_aa: CASSLGVQGNYEQYF
clone_size: NA
j_call: TRBJ2-7
v_call: TRBV7-2
d_call: NA

cdr3_nt: TGCGCCAGCAGCCAAGGCCTAGTAGACACCTACTACGAGCAGTACTTC
cdr3_aa: CASSQGLVDTYYEQYF
clone_size: few
j_call: TRBJ2-7
v_call: TRBV4-3
d_call: NA

cdr3_nt: TGTGCCAGCAGCTCCAGAAGGGGAGGGACCTACGAGCAGTACTTC
cdr3_aa: CASSSRRGGTYEQYF
clone_size: NA
j_call: TRBJ2-7
v_call: TRBV7-2
d_call: TRBD2

cdr3_nt: TGTGCCAGCAGCTCCGAACAGGCCAGGGTTGGCTACGAGCAGTACTTC
cdr3_aa: CASSSEQARVGYEQYF
clone_size: few
j_call: TRBJ2-7
v_call: TRBV7-9
d_call: NA

cdr3_nt: TGCGCCAGCAGCCTTAGCCAATATAGCATAGATACGCAGTATTTT
cdr3_aa: CASSLSQYSIDTQYF
clone_size: NA
j_call: TRBJ2-3
v_call: TRBV5-1
d_call: NA

cdr3_nt: TGCAGCGTTTCCGGGACAGAATACGAGCAGTACTTC
cdr3_aa: CSVSGTEYEQYF
clone_size: NA
j_call: TRBJ2-7
v_call: TRBV29-1
d_call: TRBD1

cdr3_nt: TGTGCCAGCAGTTCGGCGAGTAGGGCAGATACGCAGTATTTT
cdr3_aa: CASSSASRADTQYF
clone_size: few
j_call: TRBJ2-3
v_call: TRBV12-3/TRBV12-4
d_call: NA

cdr3_nt: TGTGCCAGCAGTCTTACCGGGACAGGTTGGTTGGCTAACTATGGCTACACCTTC
cdr3_aa: CASSLTGTGWLANYGYTF
clone_size: NA
j_call: TRBJ1-2
v_call: TRBV6-2/TRBV6-3
d_call: TRBD1